This TCR beta chain stems from a study of cytomegalovirus exposure and HLA in healthy donors. Study-level points and caveats: Most TCR sequences showed up rarely, but some public TCRs showed up in many donors. One variant, a missense change in DCLRE1C, was linked in a later analysis to TCR beta V- and J-gene trimming. TCR beta sequences reportedly predicted the HLA-A and HLA-B alleles of most subjects accurately. Earlier analysis found most TCR beta V segments productive about 90% or about 30% of the time.

V was pared by 0 bases and J by 2 bases, with 10 bases between. There are 15 residues in the CDR3. Germline V gives CDR1 LGHNA, CDR2 YNFKEQ. The sample holds a few counts of this clone. No antigen is known for it. The PCR made use of 60 Vbeta and 13 Jbeta primers. Sequenced by immunoSEQ multiplex PCR; TCRdb stores in-frame clones only, minus some. The data contain fewer than 250,000 clones, roughly 80% of them singletons. The V call is TRBV4-2, the J call TRBJ1-2, with a weak D call TRBD1 (5 bases). Sequenced: PBMCs. The TCR sequence derives from a man aged 25 to 40 in good health and CMV-seronegative. DNA for the CDR3: TGTGCCAGCAGCCAAGATAGGGGCATAAACTATGGCTACACCTTC. Protein product: CASSQDRGINYGYTF.